The 23 T cell receptor beta chains below come from one sample, sequenced in a study of vaccination effects on CD4 cells after COVID-19. Their antigens are not known. The culture ran for nine to eleven days, and then CD4+ T cells were isolated. Their SARS-CoV-2 infection, verified by PCR, occurred between March and December 2020. BNT162b2 vaccine or mRNA-1273 vaccine was given to participants in two doses. Assay: immunoSEQ multiplex PCR; the TCRdb copy retains only in-frame clones and omits some. The sample holds around 50,000 clones, over 60% seen once. The specimen comprised CD4+ T cells from PBMCs cultured without peptide, sampled after COVID-19 vaccination. Every receptor here comes from a human donor who had a prior SARS-CoV-2 infection.

In this sample, this clone turned up a few times. The V call is TRBV3-1 (or the pseudogene TRBV3-2), the J call TRBJ1-1; D possibly corresponds to TRBD1 (6 bases). The CDR3 is made up of 14 amino acids. Deletions cut 1 base from V and 3 bases from J, with 9 bases between. CDR1 is LGHDT, CDR2 YNNKEL, per germline (reference sequence). The CDR3 loop is CASSQVGGYTEAFF. In DNA, the CDR3 is TGTGCCAGCAGCCAAGTGGGGGGCTACACTGAAGCTTTCTTT.

V is TRBV11-2 and J is TRBJ2-3, with D perhaps assigned TRBD1 or TRBD2 (6 bases each). The CDR3 consists of 18 residues. CDR1 and CDR2 from the germline V gene are SGHAT and FQNNGV. Between the trimmed V and J ends, which lost 0 bases and 2 bases, there was a span of 18 bases. CDR3 in amino acids: CASSLEGRGGWDTDTQYF. The DNA for the CDR3 is TGTGCCAGCAGCTTAGAGGGCAGGGGAGGTTGGGACACAGATACGCAGTATTTT.

V usage is TRBV12-5 and J usage is TRBJ1-1, with 7 bases identical to TRBD1. Trimming took 1 base from V and 3 from J; bases not matched to a gene: 8. This CDR3 is built from 16 residues. Germline assignment: CDR1 LGHNT and CDR2 FRNRAP. The CDR3 here is CASGLGHPQGDTEAFF. The CDR3 nucleotides are TGTGCTAGTGGTTTGGGACACCCCCAGGGGGACACTGAAGCTTTCTTT.

In its sample, this clone was seen once. This rearrangement joins TRBV5-1 to TRBJ2-3; D tentatively reads TRBD1 or TRBD2 (7 bases each). The V and J ends lost 4 bases and 4 bases respectively, with 13 bases between them. Germline CDR1 and CDR2: SGHRS and YFSETQ. This CDR3 spans 14 amino acids. CDR3 residues: CASSPAGGADTQYF. The CDR3 DNA sequence: TGCGCCAGCAGCCCCGCAGGGGGGGCAGATACGCAGTATTTT.

V is TRBV18 and J is TRBJ1-2; D is possibly TRBD1 (5 bases). V was shortened by 5 bases and J by 7 bases, with 14 bases between the two germline ends. Germline CDR1 and CDR2: KGHSH and LQKENI. This CDR3 contains 13 residues. As DNA, the CDR3 is TGTGCCAGCTCATCTGACAGAGGTGGTGGCTACACCTTC. Its protein is CASSSDRGGGYTF.

This chain joins TRBV4-3 and TRBJ2-3; TRBD1 matches at 8 bases. In germline, CDR1 is LGHNA, CDR2 YSLEER. CDR3 length: 18 amino acids. Trimming at V came to 0 bases and at J to 5 bases, leaving 13 bases not matched to a gene. The CDR3, as DNA: TGCGCCAGCAGCCAAGATTTGGCTTATCGCGGGACAGGAGATACGCAGTATTTT. The encoded protein is CASSQDLAYRGTGDTQYF.

This sequence joins TRBV7-6 and TRBJ2-5; D gene ambiguous. This CDR3 is built from 16 residues. Germline V lookup: CDR1 SGHVS, CDR2 FNYEAQ. Trimming took 4 bases from V and 2 from J, leaving 17 bases between them. In DNA, the CDR3 is TGTGCCAGCAGCTCCCCCTGGGCGGCCCAACAAGAGACCCAGTACTTC. Translating it yields CASSSPWAAQQETQYF.

In this sample, this clone turned up once. The CDR3 sequence: CASSPLAGVYNEQFF. CDR3 nucleotide sequence: TGTGCCAGCTCACCACTAGCGGGAGTCTACAATGAGCAGTTCTTC. V is TRBV18 and J is TRBJ2-1; TRBD2 aligns across 9 bases. With V trimmed by 1 base and J by 3 bases, 1 base remained unmatched. This CDR3 has 15 residues. Per germline, CDR1 KGHSH and CDR2 LQKENI.

The chain employs TRBV7-9 and TRBJ2-5, with D perhaps matching TRBD1 or TRBD2 (7 bases each). V lost 4 bases to trimming and J lost 5 bases, with 17 bases between them. This CDR3 comprises 15 residues. CDR1 is SEHNR, CDR2 FQNEAQ, per germline (reference sequence). CDR3 nucleotide sequence: TGTGCCAGCAGCTCAGACAGGGAGGGTGGGGAGACCCAGTACTTC. This sequence encodes CASSSDREGGETQYF.

The chain is built from TRBV6-2 or TRBV6-3 and TRBJ1-2; D unresolved. V gave up 1 base and J gave up 6 bases, with 9 bases separating them. Germline CDR1 MNHEY, CDR2 SVGEGT. CDR3 length: 13 residues. The CDR3 is CASSYWESNGYTF. As DNA, the CDR3 is TGTGCCAGCAGTTACTGGGAAAGTAATGGCTACACCTTC.

CDR3: CASSQVRDGELFF. The CDR3 bases are TGTGCCAGCAGCCAAGTACGAGACGGGGAGCTGTTTTTT. The V and J genes are TRBV3-1 (or the pseudogene TRBV3-2) and TRBJ2-2; unclear D gene. In germline, CDR1 is LGHDT, CDR2 YNNKEL (reference sequence). The V end was cut by 1 base, the J end by 7 bases, with 7 bases between. The CDR3 is made up of 13 amino acids.

This rearrangement joins TRBV7-9 to TRBJ1-2; perhaps TRBD1 as D (6 bases). The length of the CDR3 is 14 residues. CDR1 and CDR2 (germline): SEHNR, FQNEAQ (reference sequence). V was shortened by 4 bases and J by 8 bases, with 17 bases between the two germline ends. The CDR3, as DNA: TGTGCCAGCAGCTCCACCCGACAGGTTTGGGGCTACACCTTC. It translates to CASSSTRQVWGYTF.

The chain employs TRBV5-4 and TRBJ2-7; TRBD2 matches at 8 bases. CDR3 length: 14 amino acids. V dropped 5 bases and J dropped 1; count of bases not matched to a gene: 5. The germline V gene has CDR1 SGHNT and CDR2 YYREEE (reference sequence). In DNA, the CDR3 is TGTGCCAGCAGTGGACTAGCCGGGTCCTACGAGCAGTACTTC. It codes for CASSGLAGSYEQYF.

The rearrangement joins TRBV11-3 to TRBJ2-7; D is ambiguous. Germline CDR1 is SGHNT and CDR2 is YENEEA. CDR3 size: 13 residues. V was trimmed by 3 bases and J by 2 bases, leaving 8 bases between them. CDR3 loop: CASSFQSAYEQYF. The CDR3 DNA reads as TGTGCCAGCAGCTTCCAAAGCGCCTACGAGCAGTACTTC. The full variable domain, with the rest looked up from reference TRBV11-3 and TRBJ2-7, is EAGVVQSPRYKIIEKKQPVAFWCNPISGHNTLYWYLQNLGQGPELLIRYENEEAVDDSQLPKDRFSAERLKGVDSTLKIQPAELGDSAVYLCASSFQSAYEQYFGPGTRLTVT.

Here the CDR3 reads CASSYLYEQYF. As DNA, the CDR3 is TGTGCCAGCAGTTACCTCTACGAGCAGTACTTC. This sequence joins TRBV6-2 or TRBV6-3 and TRBJ2-7; D gene uncertain. Trimming removed 2 bases at V and 3 bases at J, with 2 bases between. Germline loops: CDR1 MNHEY, CDR2 SVGEGT. CDR3 length equals 11 residues.

The rearrangement links TRBV5-1 to TRBJ1-1; a weak D match, TRBD1 (6 bases). V lost 1 base, J lost 4 bases, and 26 bases lay in between. Germline V CDR1 and CDR2: SGHRS, YFSETQ. The CDR3 is 19 residues long. This CDR3 reads CASSLSPKGGSPGVTEAFF. CDR3 bases: TGCGCCAGCAGCTTGTCCCCGAAAGGGGGGTCCCCCGGGGTCACTGAAGCTTTCTTT.

The chain couples TRBV4-2 to TRBJ2-1; no clear D gene. Germline CDR1 LGHNA, CDR2 YNFKEQ. The CDR3 has 13 amino acids. V shed 1 base and J shed 6 bases, with 7 bases lying between them. Here the CDR3 reads CASSQVSPNEQFF. The CDR3 DNA reads as TGTGCCAGCAGCCAAGTTAGTCCCAATGAGCAGTTCTTC.

This clone was detected a few times. V gene TRBV2 combines with J gene TRBJ1-2; D remains ambiguous. The CDR3 sequence is 12 residues long. The V end lost 6 bases, the J end lost 5 bases, and 10 bases lay between the germline ends. Germline CDR1 reads SNHLY; CDR2 reads FYNNEI. In nucleotides, the CDR3 is TGTGCCAGCAGGGAGAACAGTTATGGCTACACCTTC. Residues: CASRENSYGYTF.

The chain employs TRBV2 and TRBJ2-1; TRBD2 matches at 7 bases. Per the germline V gene, CDR1 is SNHLY and CDR2 is FYNNEI. The CDR3 length is 13 residues. The V and J ends lost 8 bases and 4 bases, in that order; junction bases with no gene match: 5. The CDR3 is CASGREQYNEQFF. In nucleotides, the CDR3 is TGTGCCAGCGGGCGGGAGCAATACAATGAGCAGTTCTTC.

This clone was counted a single time. This chain links TRBV5-1 with TRBJ1-2, with 8 positions matching TRBD1. The germline V gene encodes CDR1 SGHRS and CDR2 YFSETQ. CDR3 length equals 19 residues. Germline trimming cut 1 base from V and 1 base from J; bases unmatched to any gene: 15. As DNA, the CDR3 is TGCGCCAGCAGCTTGCTCGCGACAGGGGCGCAGGGGGTTAACTATGGCTACACCTTC. Amino acid sequence: CASSLLATGAQGVNYGYTF.

The chain links TRBV2 to TRBJ2-3; the match to TRBD2 covers 8 bases. V lost 2 bases to trimming and J lost 2 bases; unmatched junction nucleotides: 6. Germline V gives CDR1 SNHLY, CDR2 FYNNEI. This CDR3 region has 16 residues. As DNA, the CDR3 is TGTGCCAGCAGTGAACGGGGGGGGATTTACACAGATACGCAGTATTTT. Its protein product is CASSERGGIYTDTQYF.

The chain uses TRBV11-3 and TRBJ2-1; 9 bases line up with TRBD2. Germline-derived CDR1 and CDR2 are SGHNT and YENEEA. Trimming removed 8 bases from V and 6 bases from J; junction bases left unmatched: 5. The CDR3 sequence is 13 residues long. The CDR3 region has the DNA TGTGCCAGCCGTTGGCGGGGGGGCAATGAGCAGTTCTTC. Translated, it gives CASRWRGGNEQFF.

The V and J genes are TRBV4-3 and TRBJ2-1; 10 positions agree with TRBD2. The CDR3 has 15 amino acids. Germline loops: CDR1 LGHNA, CDR2 YSLEER. The trim removed 5 bases at V and 4 bases at J, leaving 5 bases unmatched. CDR3 coding DNA: TGCGCCAGCAGCTTGCGGACTAGCGGATACAATGAGCAGTTCTTC. This translates into CASSLRTSGYNEQFF.